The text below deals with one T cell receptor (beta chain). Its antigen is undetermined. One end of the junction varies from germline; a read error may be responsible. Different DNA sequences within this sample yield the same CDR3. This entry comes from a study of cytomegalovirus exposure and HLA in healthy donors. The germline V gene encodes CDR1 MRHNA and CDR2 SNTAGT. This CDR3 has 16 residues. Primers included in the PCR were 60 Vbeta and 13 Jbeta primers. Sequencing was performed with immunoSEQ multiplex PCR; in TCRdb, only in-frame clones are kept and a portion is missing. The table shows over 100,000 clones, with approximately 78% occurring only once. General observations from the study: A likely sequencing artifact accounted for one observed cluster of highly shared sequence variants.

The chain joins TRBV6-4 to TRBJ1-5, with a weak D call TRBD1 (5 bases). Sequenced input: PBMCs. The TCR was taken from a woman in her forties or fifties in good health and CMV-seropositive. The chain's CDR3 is CAPYPGLSNSNQPQHF. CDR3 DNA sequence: TGTGCCCCCTATCCGGGACTCTCCAATAGCAATCAGCCACAGCATTTT.